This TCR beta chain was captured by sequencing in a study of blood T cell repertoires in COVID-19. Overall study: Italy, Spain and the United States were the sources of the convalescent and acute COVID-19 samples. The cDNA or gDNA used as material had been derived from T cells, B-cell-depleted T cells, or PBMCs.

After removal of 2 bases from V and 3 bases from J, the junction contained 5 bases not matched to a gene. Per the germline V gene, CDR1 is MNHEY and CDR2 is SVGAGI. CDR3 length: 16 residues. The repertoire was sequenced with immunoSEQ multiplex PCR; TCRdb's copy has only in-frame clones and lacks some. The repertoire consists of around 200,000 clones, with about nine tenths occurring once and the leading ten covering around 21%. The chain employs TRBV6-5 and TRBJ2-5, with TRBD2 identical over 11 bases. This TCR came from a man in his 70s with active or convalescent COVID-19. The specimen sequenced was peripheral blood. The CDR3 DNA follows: TGTGCCAGCAGTTACGGGGTAGCGGGGGGGGAAGAGACCCAGTACTTC. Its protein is CASSYGVAGGEETQYF.